This TCR beta chain derives from a study of cytomegalovirus exposure and HLA in healthy donors. Study-wide points: As confirmed in vitro, three CMV-associated chains were specific for CMV antigens. According to a subsequent analysis, TCR clusters from the first cohort were inclined to appear together in the 90 to 150 validation repertoires. Investigators reported approximately 150 TCR beta chains as tied to cytomegalovirus.

CDR1 and CDR2 (germline): SGHRS, YFSETQ. The ends were cut back, 0 bases at V and 0 bases at J, with 16 bases in the middle. The CDR3 is 17 residues long. Of note for this clone: Its antigen is not known.

Measured with immunoSEQ multiplex PCR; TCRdb has only the in-frame clones, and not every one. The table lists under 65,000 clones, 90% to 95% of them singletons, with approximately 5% in the top ten. The TCR sequence derives from a woman aged 18-30 years in good health and CMV-seropositive. The rearrangement uses TRBV5-1 and TRBJ2-7; D may be TRBD2 (6 bases). Sequencing was carried out using PBMCs. CDR3 sequence: CASSLAEAGRTSYEQYF. In DNA form, the CDR3 reads TGCGCCAGCAGCTTGGCCGAGGCGGGACGGACCTCCTACGAGCAGTACTTC.